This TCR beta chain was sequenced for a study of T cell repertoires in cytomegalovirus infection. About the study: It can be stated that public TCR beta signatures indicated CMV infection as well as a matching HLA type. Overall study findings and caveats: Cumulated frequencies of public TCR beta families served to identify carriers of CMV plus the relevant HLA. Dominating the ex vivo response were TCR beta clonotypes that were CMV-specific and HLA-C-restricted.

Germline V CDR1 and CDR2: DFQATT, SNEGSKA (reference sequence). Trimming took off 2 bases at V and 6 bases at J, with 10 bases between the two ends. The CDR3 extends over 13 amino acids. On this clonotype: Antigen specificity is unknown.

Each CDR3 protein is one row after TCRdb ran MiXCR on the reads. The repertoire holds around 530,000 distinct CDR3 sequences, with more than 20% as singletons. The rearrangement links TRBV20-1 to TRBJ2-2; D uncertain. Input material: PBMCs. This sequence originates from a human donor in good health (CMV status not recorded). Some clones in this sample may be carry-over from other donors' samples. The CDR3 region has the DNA TGCAGTGCTAGACCTTCCCCGGCCGGGGAGCTGTTTTTT. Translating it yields CSARPSPAGELFF.